This T cell receptor beta chain emerged from a study of T cells after yellow fever vaccination. This clonotype was observed a few times. Its target is not known. Study observations and caveats: Clonotypes shared by both compartments, CD4 and CD8, made up a small share.

For TCR, cDNA came from 5'RACE template switching, which added a universal primer site and UMIs. MiXCR, applied by TCRdb to the 5' RACE reads, yields one record per CDR3 protein. Of about 350,000 distinct CDR3 sequences detected, 9.5% to 15% appear once; the ten largest clones hold roughly 3.1%. The specimen comprised CD4+ T cells sorted from PBMCs, sampled 15 days after the yellow fever booster vaccination. The clonotype originates from a man younger than 30 who received the YFV17D yellow fever vaccine.

The CDR3 region has the DNA TGTGCCAGCAGCTTACTTTCGGGGTTCGGCAATCAGCCCCAGCATTTT. Translating gives CASSLLSGFGNQPQHF. The chain joins TRBV7-2 to TRBJ1-5; D is unclear. The CDR3 runs to 16 residues. The germline CDR1 and CDR2 sequences are SGHTA and FQGNSA. V lost 2 bases and J 2 bases, leaving 13 bases between the germline ends.